Below are 17 T cell receptor beta chains sequenced from a single sample in a study of CD8 T cells in ankylosing spondylitis. TCRdb passed the 5' RACE reads through MiXCR, listing each CDR3 protein once. The repertoire consists of about 240,000 distinct CDR3 sequences, with approximately 9% occurring once and the leading ten covering around 6.8%. The material sequenced was blood, either unsorted or a sorted T cell fraction (not recorded which). Every receptor here comes from a male donor with ankylosing spondylitis or in good health (not recorded which).

The sample holds many counts of this clonotype. The chain recombines TRBV20-1 with TRBJ1-1; 10 nucleotides match TRBD1. This CDR3 has 14 residues. The V segment lost 2 bases and the J segment 6 bases; nucleotides outside the gene matches: 6. Germline CDR1 DFQATT, CDR2 SNEGSKA (reference sequence). CDR3 protein: CSARSGTGVPEAFF. CDR3 nucleotides: TGCAGTGCTAGATCCGGGACAGGGGTCCCTGAAGCTTTCTTT.

This clonotype was counted many times. This chain connects TRBV11-2 to TRBJ2-1; the D is unclear. This CDR3 has 17 residues. Trimming removed 2 bases at V and 9 bases at J, with 23 bases between. Germline values: CDR1 SGHAT, CDR2 FQNNGV. The CDR3 sequence is CASSLYSQIRVNAEQFF. The CDR3, as DNA: TGTGCCAGCAGCTTATATTCTCAGATCCGGGTTAATGCTGAGCAGTTCTTC.

This clonotype has ten or more counts. CDR3 coding DNA: TGCAGTCTAGGGACCGTGGAGGGTGGCCCTCCTGTAGGGCAGTACTTC. This codes for CSLGTVEGGPPVGQYF. V and J are TRBV20-1 and TRBJ2-7; maybe TRBD2 (6 bases). Germline lookup yields CDR1 DFQATT and CDR2 SNEGSKA (reference sequence). Trimming shortened V by 8 bases and J by 9 bases, and 32 bases separated the two germline ends. CDR3 length: 16 residues.

This clonotype was counted at least ten times. The chain recombines TRBV14 with TRBJ2-1; TRBD2 matches 12 bases. The CDR3 loop spans 21 amino acids. CDR1 is SGHDN, CDR2 FVKESK, per germline. Germline trimming cut 1 base from V and 0 bases from J; bases unmatched to any gene: 13. The CDR3 here is CASSQGAALAGGDSSYNEQFF. In DNA form, the CDR3 reads TGTGCCAGCAGCCAAGGAGCCGCGCTAGCGGGAGGGGATAGCTCCTACAATGAGCAGTTCTTC.

The table lists this clonotype with many counts. The chain carries TRBV12-3 or TRBV12-4 and TRBJ2-7, with TRBD2 identical over 7 bases. The CDR3 has 13 amino acids. The J segment lost 7 bases and the V segment lost 2 bases, leaving 5 bases of the junction unmatched. The CDR3 spells CASSLSGKGEQYF. The DNA for the CDR3 is TGTGCCAGCAGTTTAAGCGGGAAGGGTGAGCAGTACTTC.

The chain recombines TRBV6-5 with TRBJ2-7, with 7 bases identical to TRBD2. The CDR3 consists of 17 residues. From germline, CDR1 is MNHEY and CDR2 SVGAGI. V lost 0 bases, J lost 4 bases, and 12 bases stayed unmatched. The CDR3 coding sequence is TGTGCCAGCAGTTACTCACCTATTGCGGGAGCTGGTTACGAGCAGTACTTC. Its protein is CASSYSPIAGAGYEQYF.

With regard to this clonotype: A read error is possible here, since a much larger clone lies one base away. The gene calls are TRBV6-5 and TRBJ2-1; the D is unclear. The CDR3 is 11 residues long. The V gene's germline CDR1 is MNHEY and CDR2 SVGAGI. The CDR3 coding sequence is TGTGCCACCAGTTCATCGTATGAGCAGTTCTTC. Translated, it gives CATSSSYEQFF.

Ten or more counts support this clonotype. The genes are TRBV11-2 and TRBJ2-2; 7 positions agree with TRBD1. Germline V lookup: CDR1 SGHAT, CDR2 FQNNGV. There are 14 residues in the CDR3. V trimming: 6 bases; J trimming: 1 base; junction bases outside the gene matches: 2. The chain's CDR3 is CASRRTGNTGELFF. CDR3 coding DNA: TGTGCCAGCAGGCGGACAGGGAACACCGGGGAGCTGTTTTTT.

This clonotype was recorded at least ten times. The chain is built from TRBV5-5 and TRBJ1-2; weak D call: TRBD1 (5 bases). Trimming removed 3 bases from V and 2 bases from J, with 8 bases in between. Germline V lookup: CDR1 SGHKS, CDR2 YYEKEE (reference sequence). The CDR3 spans 13 residues. CDR3 loop: CASSSEGNYGYTF. Written as DNA, the CDR3 is TGTGCCAGCAGCTCGGAGGGGAACTATGGCTACACCTTC.

The chain joins TRBV12-3 or TRBV12-4 to TRBJ2-7; tentative D call: TRBD1 (7 bases). Trimming removed 6 bases at V and 5 bases at J, with 20 bases between. This CDR3 comprises 15 residues. For the CDR3, the DNA is TGTGCCAGCAGCCAACCTGGAGGAGGGGGCCACGAGCAGTACTTC. This translates into CASSQPGGGGHEQYF.

This clonotype was counted ten times or more. The rearrangement joins TRBV12-3 or TRBV12-4 to TRBJ1-1; D possibly corresponds to TRBD1 (5 bases). V lost 10 bases to trimming and J lost 5 bases, with 14 bases between them. The CDR3 loop spans 12 amino acids. CDR3 coding DNA: TGTGCCATCGGGGGGGTAATGACTGAAGCTTTCTTT. Amino acids: CAIGGVMTEAFF.

This clonotype has a count of ten or more. This chain joins TRBV24-1 and TRBJ2-7, with D perhaps TRBD1 (5 bases). CDR1 and CDR2 from the germline V gene are KGHDR and SFDVKD. V dropped 7 bases and J dropped 0 bases, with 9 bases sitting between them. This CDR3 comprises 13 residues. CDR3 sequence reads: CATSRVDSYEQYF. In nucleotides, the CDR3 is TGTGCCACCAGCAGGGTTGACTCCTACGAGCAGTACTTC.

The V and J genes are TRBV30 and TRBJ2-2, with 9 bases aligning to TRBD1. The V gene's germline CDR1 is GTSNPN and CDR2 SVGIG (reference sequence). The CDR3 contains 15 residues. Trimming took 3 bases from V and 3 from J; bases not matched to a gene: 5. The CDR3 DNA reads TGTGCCTGGAGAACAGGGGGCGTGGACACCGGGGAGCTGTTTTTT. Its translation is CAWRTGGVDTGELFF.

This clonotype was observed at least ten times. The chain couples TRBV4-3 to TRBJ2-6, with D possibly matching TRBD2 (5 bases). V lost 5 bases and J lost 2, with 25 bases in between. Germline assignment: CDR1 LGHNA and CDR2 YSLEER. This CDR3 has 20 residues. In DNA, the CDR3 is TGCGCCAGCAGCGAAGCTGTAGTGGGATACGGACTGGCTGGGGCCAACGTCCTGACTTTC. As protein: CASSEAVVGYGLAGANVLTF.

Ten or more counts support this clonotype. The CDR3 DNA reads as TGTGCCAGCAGTTCTAGCGGGGGGGCCGGACCCTACAATGAGCAGTTCTTC. It encodes CASSSSGGAGPYNEQFF. The rearrangement uses TRBV12-3 or TRBV12-4 and TRBJ2-1; the match to TRBD2 covers 12 bases. V lost 4 bases and J lost 2; bases outside the gene matches: 6. This CDR3 is built from 17 residues.

Comments on this clonotype: At one end the junction does not follow the germline gene, possibly because of a read error. V gene TRBV5-1 combines with J gene TRBJ2-3, with TRBD1 as a possible D gene (6 bases). This CDR3 is built from 15 residues. Germline-derived CDR1 and CDR2 are SGHRS and YFSETQ. The CDR3 is CASSQMRGRVDTQCF. CDR3 coding DNA: TGCGCCAGCAGCCAGATGAGGGGGAGAGTAGATACGCAGTGTTTT. Drawing the rest from reference TRBV5-1 and TRBJ2-3, the complete variable domain is KAGVTQTPRYLIKTRGQQVTLSCSPISGHRSVSWYQQTPGQGLQFLFEYFSETQRNKGNFPGRFSGRQFSNSRSEMNVSTLELGDSALYLCASSQMRGRVDTQCFGPGTRLTVL.

This clonotype has ten or more counts. The V and J genes are TRBV20-1 and TRBJ2-3; no firm D call. CDR3 size: 10 residues. The germline V gene has CDR1 DFQATT and CDR2 SNEGSKA (reference sequence). V dropped 5 bases and J dropped 4 bases, with 4 bases sitting between them. The CDR3: CSAFADTQYF. As DNA, the CDR3 is TGCAGTGCTTTTGCAGATACGCAGTATTTT.